The sequence of this TCR beta chain was determined in a study of identical twins. TCRdb used MiXCR to reprocess the 5' RACE reads, holding one entry per CDR3 protein. Among roughly 750,000 distinct CDR3 sequences listed, 21% were seen once. The ends were cut back, 6 bases at V and 7 bases at J, with 18 bases in the middle. This CDR3 has 15 residues. CDR1 KGHDR and CDR2 SFDVKD come from the germline V gene. This clonotype was counted at least ten times. Its specificity is not known. Study-level points and caveats: Models predicted too little out-of-frame TCR alpha sharing in monozygotic twins. The presence of invariant MAIT and iNKT cells could partly confound analyses of zero-insertion sequences.

This sample also belongs to another study, concerning T cells expressing NK-cell markers.

The receptor comes from a woman between 18 and 29 years old in good health. This chain joins TRBV24-1 and TRBJ2-1; D ambiguous. The sample taken for sequencing was PBMCs. The CDR3 here is CATSPGPTRVNEQFF. Written as DNA, the CDR3 is TGTGCCACCAGTCCTGGACCTACACGAGTAAATGAGCAGTTCTTC.